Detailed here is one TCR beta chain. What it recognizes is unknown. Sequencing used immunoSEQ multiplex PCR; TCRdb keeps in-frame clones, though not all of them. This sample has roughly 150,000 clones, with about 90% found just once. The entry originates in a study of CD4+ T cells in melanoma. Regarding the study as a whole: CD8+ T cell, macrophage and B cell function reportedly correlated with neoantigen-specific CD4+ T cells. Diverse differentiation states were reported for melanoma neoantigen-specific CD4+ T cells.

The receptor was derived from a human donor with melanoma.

CDR3 DNA: TGTGCCACCAAGCAGGGGCACAGCGGGGGTCAAGAGACCCAGTACTTC. Translating it yields CATKQGHSGGQETQYF. The chain joins TRBV15 to TRBJ2-5, with 8 bases lining up with TRBD2. Germline assignment: CDR1 LNHNV and CDR2 YYDKDF (reference sequence). The CDR3 totals 16 residues. With V trimmed by 7 bases and J by 2 bases, 12 bases remained unmatched.